Listed below are T cell receptor beta chains from one sample, sequenced in a study of STAT5B mutations in CD4+ large granular lymphocyte leukemia. Profiled with immunoSEQ multiplex PCR; TCRdb holds only in-frame clones, not every one. The data show about 23,000 clones, roughly 87% seen once. The material sequenced was CD4+ T cells from blood buffy coats. The receptors here all came from a human donor in good health. Both conserved end residues are part of each CDR3. The order of the fields is V gene, D gene, J gene, clone size, CDR3 DNA, CDR3 protein. The D gene is left open where the match is weak. For some rows the clone size is stated as once, few or many, or as a class when expanded; others skip it.

v_call: TRBV5-5
d_call: TRBD1
j_call: TRBJ2-1
clone_size: -
cdr3_nt: TGTGCCAGCAGTCCCGGGACAGGGGCATACAATGAGCAGTTCTTC
cdr3_aa: CASSPGTGAYNEQFF

v_call: TRBV7-9
d_call: TRBD1
j_call: TRBJ1-1
clone_size: -
cdr3_nt: TGTGCCAGCAGCTTGATGGGACAGGGGGCTGAAGCTTTCTTT
cdr3_aa: CASSLMGQGAEAFF

v_call: TRBV19
d_call: TRBD1
j_call: TRBJ2-2
clone_size: once
cdr3_nt: TGTGCCAGTAGAGACAGGGGTATAACCGGGGAGCTGTTTTTT
cdr3_aa: CASRDRGITGELFF

v_call: TRBV5-1
d_call: -
j_call: TRBJ1-2
clone_size: -
cdr3_nt: TGCGCCAGCAGCCCGGGCGGGGCAGCTCTTCTTCGCTACACCTTC
cdr3_aa: CASSPGGAALLRYTF

v_call: TRBV6-5
d_call: TRBD1
j_call: TRBJ1-2
clone_size: -
cdr3_nt: TGTGCCAGCACCGAGGACAGGGGGGTGCTCGGCTACACCTTC
cdr3_aa: CASTEDRGVLGYTF

v_call: TRBV28
d_call: -
j_call: TRBJ1-3
clone_size: -
cdr3_nt: TGTGCCAGCAGTTTAGGGGGAGTATCTGGAAACACCATATATTTT
cdr3_aa: CASSLGGVSGNTIYF

v_call: TRBV21-1
d_call: -
j_call: TRBJ2-5
clone_size: -
cdr3_nt: TGTGCCAGCAGCAAAATCCCCGGGACAGGGTTTCGAGAGACCCAGTACTTC
cdr3_aa: CASSKIPGTGFRETQYF

v_call: TRBV4-2
d_call: -
j_call: TRBJ2-4
clone_size: -
cdr3_nt: TGTGCCAGCAGCCGAGACCGGAGGGACATTCAGTACTTC
cdr3_aa: CASSRDRRDIQYF

v_call: TRBV5-1
d_call: TRBD1
j_call: TRBJ2-7
clone_size: -
cdr3_nt: TGCGCCAGCACGGGACAGGGGGCCGGTAGCTCCTACGAGCAGTACTTC
cdr3_aa: CASTGQGAGSSYEQYF

v_call: TRBV7-8
d_call: TRBD2
j_call: TRBJ2-1
clone_size: -
cdr3_nt: TGTGCCAGCAGCTCCCCGGGGGGGTTGGTCACTGAGCAGTTCTTC
cdr3_aa: CASSSPGGLVTEQFF

v_call: TRBV7-7
d_call: TRBD1
j_call: TRBJ2-2
clone_size: -
cdr3_nt: TGTGCCAGCAGCTCGTTGGGACAGGGATTTAACACCGGGGAGCTGTTTTTT
cdr3_aa: CASSSLGQGFNTGELFF

v_call: TRBV28
d_call: TRBD1
j_call: TRBJ1-5
clone_size: -
cdr3_nt: TGTGCCAGCACCCTAAACAGGGGGCGGGTTCAGCCCCAGCATTTT
cdr3_aa: CASTLNRGRVQPQHF

v_call: TRBV11-2
d_call: -
j_call: TRBJ2-5
clone_size: -
cdr3_nt: TGTGCCAGCAGCTTAGGAAGCGGGCAAGAGACCCAGTACTTC
cdr3_aa: CASSLGSGQETQYF

v_call: TRBV9
d_call: -
j_call: TRBJ1-5
clone_size: -
cdr3_nt: TGTGCCAGCAGCCTCACAGGGACCAATCAGCCCCAGCATTTT
cdr3_aa: CASSLTGTNQPQHF

v_call: TRBV2
d_call: -
j_call: TRBJ1-2
clone_size: -
cdr3_nt: TGTGCCAGCAGTGAAGTAGGGAACAGTGGCTACACCTTC
cdr3_aa: CASSEVGNSGYTF

v_call: TRBV30
d_call: -
j_call: TRBJ1-5
clone_size: few
cdr3_nt: TGTGCCTGGAGTGTTGGGGGATCGGGCAATCAGCCCCAGCATTTT
cdr3_aa: CAWSVGGSGNQPQHF

v_call: TRBV5-1
d_call: TRBD2
j_call: TRBJ2-1
clone_size: -
cdr3_nt: TGCGCCAGCAGCTTCATCAGCGGGAGGTCCCTTGGTGAGCAGTTCTTC
cdr3_aa: CASSFISGRSLGEQFF

v_call: TRBV7-2
d_call: TRBD2
j_call: TRBJ2-3
clone_size: -
cdr3_nt: TGTGCCAGCAGCCCCGGGGGGATTCGGGGAGATACGCAGTATTTT
cdr3_aa: CASSPGGIRGDTQYF

v_call: TRBV18
d_call: TRBD2
j_call: TRBJ2-7
clone_size: few
cdr3_nt: TGTGCCAGCTCACCACCCGGGACTAGCAGCAAGCAGTACTTC
cdr3_aa: CASSPPGTSSKQYF

v_call: TRBV10-1
d_call: -
j_call: TRBJ1-1
clone_size: -
cdr3_nt: TGCGCCACCCGCCGGGACGCCACATCGGCTGAAGCTTTCTTT
cdr3_aa: CATRRDATSAEAFF

v_call: TRBV19
d_call: -
j_call: TRBJ2-1
clone_size: -
cdr3_nt: TGTGCCAGTAGTATAGCGGGGCCGCTTGGGCTACATGAGCAGTTCTTC
cdr3_aa: CASSIAGPLGLHEQFF

v_call: TRBV5-1
d_call: -
j_call: TRBJ2-1
clone_size: once
cdr3_nt: TGCGCCAGCTGCCGGGACATCCCCTACAATGAGCAGTTCTTC
cdr3_aa: CASCRDIPYNEQFF

v_call: TRBV5-1
d_call: TRBD2
j_call: TRBJ2-5
clone_size: -
cdr3_nt: TGCGCCAGCAGCGAACGACTAGCGGGGGACCACCAAGAGACCCAGTACTTC
cdr3_aa: CASSERLAGDHQETQYF